This T cell receptor beta chain was profiled in a study of cytomegalovirus exposure and HLA in healthy donors. The PCR used 60 Vbeta and 13 Jbeta primers. The data were produced by immunoSEQ multiplex PCR, yet TCRdb's version contains in-frame clones alone and is incomplete. Of some 200,000 clones in the sample, around 77% were seen once. Germline CDR1 is SGHAT and CDR2 is FQNNGV. This CDR3 has 13 amino acids. Trimming stripped 1 base from V and 5 bases from J, with 5 bases between. About this clone: Its antigen is undetermined.

Study-wide results and caveats: In a later analysis, several top co-occurrence clusters appeared linked to parvovirus B19, influenza, CMV and Epstein-Barr virus. Versus the approximately 700-donor mean, an Asian-associated ancestry cluster reportedly showed fewer N-insertions in a later analysis. HLA restriction was apparent for most CMV-associated TCR beta chains in a later analysis.

Each donor was nominally healthy when sampled (though unrecorded immune exposures were likely). The rearrangement joins TRBV11-2 to TRBJ2-2; no firm D call. The receptor's source is a woman aged 30 to 39 in good health and CMV-seronegative. What was sequenced was PBMCs. The CDR3 loop is CASSLVVTGELFF. The CDR3 DNA follows: TGTGCCAGCAGCTTAGTCGTTACCGGGGAGCTGTTTTTT.